The subject of this entry is one T cell receptor beta chain. Its antigen is unknown. Then a second PCR, running about 6 to 12 cycles, was carried out with a sample-barcoded 5' primer and a J-beta primer mix. Via MiXCR, TCRdb re-called the 5' RACE reads, giving one row per CDR3 protein. This sample yields about a million distinct CDR3 sequences, of which roughly 47% are seen a single time; around a fifth belongs to the top ten. These data originate in a study of blood T cells in healthy people across ages. Study conclusions and caveats: Bulk PBMC profiling left naive and antigen-experienced comparisons inconclusive. Whereas aged donors had fewer naive CD4+ cells, long-lived donors had more of them and higher diversity.

Sequencing was carried out using blood. This receptor was obtained from an older woman in good health.

DNA of the CDR3: TGCGCCAGCAGCTTGTCGAACAAACCGAACACCGGGGAGCTGTTTTTT. Amino acids: CASSLSNKPNTGELFF. The rearrangement joins TRBV5-1 to TRBJ2-2; D remains unclear. Germline loops: CDR1 SGHRS, CDR2 YFSETQ. V dropped 1 base and J dropped 0 bases, with 10 bases sitting between them. This CDR3 region has 16 residues.